The 17 T cell receptor beta chains given below trace back to one sample, sequenced in a study of blood T cell repertoires in COVID-19. Libraries were prepared by immunoSEQ multiplex PCR; TCRdb keeps only in-frame clonotypes and omits some of them. The sample lists roughly 71,000 clones; 85% were seen once. Source material: peripheral blood. Every receptor here comes from a man in his fifties with acute or convalescent COVID-19.

Only a few counts were recorded for this clone. Other nucleotide sequences from this sample produce the same CDR3. CDR3 region: CASSPVYNSPLHF. CDR3 coding DNA: TGTGCCAGCAGCCCGGTATATAATTCACCCCTCCACTTT. This chain joins TRBV6-5 and TRBJ1-6; D ambiguous. This CDR3 region has 13 residues. Trimming left V 6 bases short and J 4 bases short, with 7 bases between. The V gene's germline CDR1 is MNHEY and CDR2 SVGAGI.

The chain is built from TRBV9 and TRBJ1-2; TRBD1 aligns across 10 bases. Trimming cost V 4 bases and J 7 bases; bases outside gene matches: 10. Germline V lookup: CDR1 SGDLS, CDR2 YYNGEE. The CDR3 runs to 15 residues. The chain's CDR3 is CASSPRQGAQGGYTF. In DNA, the CDR3 is TGTGCCAGCAGCCCCCGACAGGGGGCGCAAGGTGGCTACACCTTC.

The V gene is TRBV11-2, the J gene TRBJ1-1; D unresolved. V shed 5 bases and J shed 10 bases, with 14 bases lying between them. From germline, CDR1 is SGHAT and CDR2 FQNNGV. The CDR3 extends over 12 amino acids. CDR3 sequence (DNA): TGTGCCAGCAGCACATCAATCCGTGGAGCTTTCTTT. This translates into CASSTSIRGAFF. Full variable domain (missing parts from reference TRBV11-2 and TRBJ1-1): EAGVAQSPRYKIIEKRQSVAFWCNPISGHATLYWYQQILGQGPKLLIQFQNNGVVDDSQLPKDRFSAERLKGVDSTLKIQPAKLEDSAVYLCASSTSIRGAFFGQGTRLTVV.

This clone was counted between two and nine times. V is TRBV30 and J is TRBJ2-5; TRBD2 matches 10 bases. V was pared by 4 bases and J by 2 bases, with 13 bases of the junction left unmatched. The CDR3 totals 17 residues. Germline assignment: CDR1 GTSNPN and CDR2 SVGIG (reference sequence). CDR3 amino acids: CAWKRGSGGPRQETQYF. The DNA of the CDR3 is TGTGCCTGGAAAAGGGGTAGCGGGGGGCCCAGGCAAGAGACCCAGTACTTC.

This rearrangement joins TRBV19 to TRBJ2-5, with 8 bases aligning to TRBD1. The CDR3 is 15 amino acids. From germline, CDR1 is LNHDA and CDR2 SQIVND (reference sequence). V lost 2 bases and J lost 2; bases outside the gene matches: 4. Written as DNA, the CDR3 is TGTGCCAGTAGTATAAGTACAGGGGGGCAAGAGACCCAGTACTTC. Protein: CASSISTGGQETQYF.

V gene TRBV27 combines with J gene TRBJ1-4; 7 bases line up with TRBD1. This CDR3 spans 14 amino acids. CDR1 MNHEY and CDR2 SMNVEV come from the germline V gene (reference sequence). The V segment lost 5 bases and the J segment 3 bases; nucleotides outside the gene matches: 3. The CDR3 region is CASSTGTANEKLFF. The CDR3 nucleotides read TGTGCCAGCAGTACCGGGACAGCTAATGAAAAACTGTTTTTT.

The chain recombines TRBV19 with TRBJ2-7, with D possibly TRBD1 on 6 matching bases. Germline CDR1 and CDR2: LNHDA and SQIVND (reference sequence). Deletions cut 2 bases from V and 7 bases from J, with 15 bases between. This CDR3 is built from 14 residues. CDR3 region: CASSISGQLGEQYF. CDR3 DNA sequence: TGTGCCAGTAGTATATCTGGACAGTTGGGAGAGCAGTACTTC. Drawing the rest from reference TRBV19 and TRBJ2-7, the complete variable domain is DGGITQSPKYLFRKEGQNVTLSCEQNLNHDAMYWYRQDPGQGLRLIYYSQIVNDFQKGDIAEGYSVSREKKESFPLTVTSAQKNPTAFYLCASSISGQLGEQYFGPGTRLTVT.

The CDR3 loop reads CASSVRGGTNYGYTF. CDR3 bases: TGTGCCAGTAGCGTCCGAGGGGGCACTAACTATGGCTACACCTTC. The rearrangement links TRBV19 to TRBJ1-2, with 7 positions matching TRBD1. This CDR3 has 15 amino acids. The germline gives CDR1 LNHDA, CDR2 SQIVND (reference sequence). With V trimmed by 6 bases and J by 0 bases, 7 bases remained unmatched.

This chain connects TRBV5-1 to TRBJ2-7, with TRBD1 matching over 7 bases. J was trimmed by 5 bases and V by 0 bases; bases with no gene match: 5. Germline CDR1 and CDR2: SGHRS and YFSETQ. CDR3 length: 14 amino acids. The CDR3: CASSLGQGDDEQYV. The CDR3, as DNA: TGCGCCAGCAGCTTGGGGCAGGGGGACGACGAGCAGTACGTC.

This clone is classed as medium-sized. This chain links TRBV3-1 (or the pseudogene TRBV3-2) with TRBJ2-2; D is ambiguous. The CDR3 runs to 11 residues. Germline assignment: CDR1 LGHDT and CDR2 YNNKEL (reference sequence). V shed 2 bases and J shed 7 bases, with 2 bases lying between them. CDR3 residues: CASSQLGELFF. CDR3 coding DNA: TGTGCCAGCAGCCAACTCGGGGAGCTGTTTTTT.

The chain employs TRBV3-1 (or the pseudogene TRBV3-2) and TRBJ2-3; 10 bases agree with TRBD1. J lost 1 base, V lost 4 bases, and 8 bases had no gene match. This CDR3 contains 17 residues. The germline V gene encodes CDR1 LGHDT and CDR2 YNNKEL (reference sequence). CDR3 coding DNA: TGTGCCAGCAGCCTCAACACCGGGACAGGGGGCACAGATACGCAGTATTTT. It codes for CASSLNTGTGGTDTQYF.

V gene TRBV11-2 combines with J gene TRBJ1-4; 8 bases are shared with TRBD1. The junction had 4 bases not matched to a gene; V was cut back by 1 base and J by 3 bases. Germline V gene sequence: CDR1 SGHAT, CDR2 FQNNGV. The CDR3 loop spans 16 amino acids. CDR3 in amino acids: CASSLVDRGANEKLFF. In DNA, the CDR3 is TGTGCCAGCAGCTTAGTTGACAGGGGAGCTAATGAAAAACTGTTTTTT.

This chain connects TRBV6-5 to TRBJ2-7, with 7 nucleotides matching TRBD1. Germline-derived CDR1 and CDR2 are MNHEY and SVGAGI. Unmatched junction bases numbered 4, after V lost 6 bases and J lost 2 bases. The CDR3 sequence is 13 residues long. CDR3 protein: CASRMTGTYEQYF. CDR3 in DNA: TGTGCCAGCAGAATGACAGGGACCTACGAGCAGTACTTC.

This clone was detected only once. The chain combines TRBV11-2 with TRBJ2-1; 10 bases fit TRBD2. Per germline, CDR1 SGHAT and CDR2 FQNNGV. CDR3 length: 16 amino acids. J was trimmed by 4 bases and V by 5 bases; bases with no gene match: 8. The CDR3 DNA is TGTGCCAGCAGCGCGATCACTAGCGGGGCATACAATGAGCAGTTCTTC. Translation gives CASSAITSGAYNEQFF. Based on the CDR3 plus reference TRBV11-2 and TRBJ2-1, the full variable domain is EAGVAQSPRYKIIEKRQSVAFWCNPISGHATLYWYQQILGQGPKLLIQFQNNGVVDDSQLPKDRFSAERLKGVDSTLKIQPAKLEDSAVYLCASSAITSGAYNEQFFGPGTRLTVL.

The chain carries TRBV5-1 and TRBJ2-1; no reliable D call. This CDR3 comprises 14 residues. The ends were cut back, 7 bases at V and 2 bases at J, with 13 bases in the middle. Germline lookup yields CDR1 SGHRS and CDR2 YFSETQ. The CDR3 loop reads CASGPGGAYNEQFF. CDR3 bases: TGCGCCAGCGGCCCCGGTGGAGCCTACAATGAGCAGTTCTTC.

The rearrangement links TRBV6-6 to TRBJ2-2, with TRBD1 as a possible D gene (6 bases). The germline gives CDR1 MNHNY, CDR2 SVGAGI (reference sequence). Trimming stripped 2 bases from V and 8 bases from J, with 9 bases between. CDR3 length equals 13 residues. DNA for the CDR3: TGTGCCAGCAGTTACACAGGGCAGGGGGAGCTGTTTTTT. Amino acid sequence: CASSYTGQGELFF.

The rearrangement joins TRBV2 to TRBJ1-2; 7 nucleotides match TRBD1. CDR1 and CDR2 from the germline V gene are SNHLY and FYNNEI. V lost 10 bases to trimming and J lost 3 bases; unmatched junction nucleotides: 11. CDR3 length: 14 amino acids. This CDR3 reads CATSDRDSYYGYTF. For the CDR3, the DNA is TGTGCCACCTCCGACAGGGACAGTTACTATGGCTACACCTTC.